The entry below describes one T cell receptor (beta chain). Its antigen is currently unknown. Germline V gene lookup returns CDR1 MNHNY and CDR2 SVGAGI (reference sequence). This CDR3 is built from 14 residues. V shed 6 bases and J 1 base; nucleotides not matched to a gene: 1. The entry originates in a study of cytomegalovirus exposure and HLA in healthy donors. Study results and limitations: Presence/absence analyses rested on an assumption that sequencing depth was roughly uniform across donors.

It was with 60 Vbeta and 13 Jbeta primers that the PCR ran. This table comes from immunoSEQ multiplex PCR, and its TCRdb copy is limited to in-frame clones, with some not included. The table lists 110,000 to 150,000 clones, over 65% of them singletons. The receptor was derived from a female donor in good health and CMV-seronegative. The J gene is TRBJ1-2, the V gene TRBV6-6, with TRBD1 matching 11 bases. Sequencing was done on a sample of PBMCs. CDR3 region: CASRGTGGNYGYTF. CDR3 bases: TGTGCCAGCAGGGGGACAGGGGGTAACTATGGCTACACCTTC.